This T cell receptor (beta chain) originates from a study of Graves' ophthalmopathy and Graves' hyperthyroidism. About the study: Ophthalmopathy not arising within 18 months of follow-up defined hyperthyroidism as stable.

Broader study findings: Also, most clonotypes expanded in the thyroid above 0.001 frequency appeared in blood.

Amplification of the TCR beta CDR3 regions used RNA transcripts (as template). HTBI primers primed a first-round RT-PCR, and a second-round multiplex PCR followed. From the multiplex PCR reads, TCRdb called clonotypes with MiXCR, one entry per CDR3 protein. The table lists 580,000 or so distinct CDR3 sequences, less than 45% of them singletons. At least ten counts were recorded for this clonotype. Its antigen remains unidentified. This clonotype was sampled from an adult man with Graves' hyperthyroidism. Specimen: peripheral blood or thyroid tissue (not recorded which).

In nucleotides, the CDR3 is TGTGCCAGCAGTTTACTCGCGGGACAGGGGGCGGAGACCCAGTACTTC. Translation: CASSLLAGQGAETQYF. The chain carries TRBV12-3 or TRBV12-4 and TRBJ2-5; 12 positions agree with TRBD1. The ends lost 2 bases at V and 5 bases at J; junction bases unmatched: 6. The CDR3 loop spans 16 amino acids.